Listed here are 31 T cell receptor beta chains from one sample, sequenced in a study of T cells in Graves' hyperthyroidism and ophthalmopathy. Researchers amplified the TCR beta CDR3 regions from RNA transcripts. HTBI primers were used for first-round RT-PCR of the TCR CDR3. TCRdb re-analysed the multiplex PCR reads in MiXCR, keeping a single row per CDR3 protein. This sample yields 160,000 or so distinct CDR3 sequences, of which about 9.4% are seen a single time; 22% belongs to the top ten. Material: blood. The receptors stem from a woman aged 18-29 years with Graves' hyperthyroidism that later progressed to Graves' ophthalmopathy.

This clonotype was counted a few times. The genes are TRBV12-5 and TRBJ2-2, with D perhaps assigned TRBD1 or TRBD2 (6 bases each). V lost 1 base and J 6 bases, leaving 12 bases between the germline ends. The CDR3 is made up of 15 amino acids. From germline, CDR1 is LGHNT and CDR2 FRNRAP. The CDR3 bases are TGTGCTAGTGGTTTGGAAATAGGGGGGTCCGGGGAGCTGTTTTTT. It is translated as CASGLEIGGSGELFF.

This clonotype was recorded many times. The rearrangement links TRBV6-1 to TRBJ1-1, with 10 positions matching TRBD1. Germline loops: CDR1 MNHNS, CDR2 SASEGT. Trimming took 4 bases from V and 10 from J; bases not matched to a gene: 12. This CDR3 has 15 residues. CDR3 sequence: CASSALPGQGSLAFF. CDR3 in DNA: TGTGCCAGCAGTGCCCTGCCGGGACAGGGGAGTTTAGCTTTCTTT.

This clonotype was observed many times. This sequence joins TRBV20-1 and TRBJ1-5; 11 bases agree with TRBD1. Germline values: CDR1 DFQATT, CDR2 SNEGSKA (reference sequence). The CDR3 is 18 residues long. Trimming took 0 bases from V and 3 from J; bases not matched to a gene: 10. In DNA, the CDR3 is TGCAGTGCTAGAGATGTTACCGGGACAGGGGGAACCAATCAGCCCCAGCATTTT. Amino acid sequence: CSARDVTGTGGTNQPQHF.

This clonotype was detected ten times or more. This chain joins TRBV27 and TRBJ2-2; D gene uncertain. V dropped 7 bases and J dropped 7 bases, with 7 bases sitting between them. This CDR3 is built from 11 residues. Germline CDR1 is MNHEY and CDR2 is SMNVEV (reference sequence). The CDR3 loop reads CASKIGGELFF. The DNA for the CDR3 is TGTGCCAGCAAGATTGGCGGGGAGCTGTTTTTT.

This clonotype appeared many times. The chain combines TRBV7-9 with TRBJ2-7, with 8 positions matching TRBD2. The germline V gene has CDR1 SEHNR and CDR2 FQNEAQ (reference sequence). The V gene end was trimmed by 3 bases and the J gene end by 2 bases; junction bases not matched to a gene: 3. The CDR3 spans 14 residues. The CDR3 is CASSFSGTPYEQYF. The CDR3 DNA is TGTGCCAGCAGCTTTAGCGGGACTCCCTACGAGCAGTACTTC.

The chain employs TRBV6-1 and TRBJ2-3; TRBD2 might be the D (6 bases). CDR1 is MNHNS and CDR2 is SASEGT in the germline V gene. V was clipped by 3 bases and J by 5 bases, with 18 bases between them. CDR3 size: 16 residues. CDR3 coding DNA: TGTGCCAGCAGTGAGCAAACGTGGTGGAGGGGAGATACGCAGTATTTT. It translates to CASSEQTWWRGDTQYF.

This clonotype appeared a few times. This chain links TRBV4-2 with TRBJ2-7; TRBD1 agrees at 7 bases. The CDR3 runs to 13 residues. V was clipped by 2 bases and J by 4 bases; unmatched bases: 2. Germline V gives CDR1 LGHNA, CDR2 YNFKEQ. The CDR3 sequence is CASSQNRGYEQYF. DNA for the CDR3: TGTGCCAGCAGCCAAAACAGGGGTTACGAGCAGTACTTC.

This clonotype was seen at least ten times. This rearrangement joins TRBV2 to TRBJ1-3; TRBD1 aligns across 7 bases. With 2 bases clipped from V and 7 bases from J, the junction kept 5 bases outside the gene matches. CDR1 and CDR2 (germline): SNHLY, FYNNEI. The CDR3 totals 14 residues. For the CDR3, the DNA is TGTGCCAGCAGTGAACGGACAGGTCGCAACACCATATATTTT. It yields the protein CASSERTGRNTIYF.

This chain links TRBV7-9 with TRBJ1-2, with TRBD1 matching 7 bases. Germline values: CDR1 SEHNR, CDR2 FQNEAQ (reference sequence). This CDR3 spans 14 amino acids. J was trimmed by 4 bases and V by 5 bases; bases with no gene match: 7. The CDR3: CASSPPGQSYGYTF. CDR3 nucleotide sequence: TGTGCCAGCAGCCCACCGGGACAGAGCTATGGCTACACCTTC.

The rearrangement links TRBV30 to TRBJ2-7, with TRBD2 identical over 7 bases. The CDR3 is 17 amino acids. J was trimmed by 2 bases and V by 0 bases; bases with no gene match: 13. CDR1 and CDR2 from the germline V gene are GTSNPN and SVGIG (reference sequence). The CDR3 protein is CAWSVPLSAGLTYEQYF. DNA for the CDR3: TGTGCCTGGAGTGTACCCCTCTCAGCGGGACTCACCTACGAGCAGTACTTC.

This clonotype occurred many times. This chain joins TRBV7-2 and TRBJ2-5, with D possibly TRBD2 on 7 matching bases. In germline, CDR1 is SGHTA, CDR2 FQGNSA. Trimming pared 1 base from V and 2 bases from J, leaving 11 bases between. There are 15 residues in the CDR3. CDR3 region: CASSLDGGQQETQYF. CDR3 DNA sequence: TGTGCCAGCAGCTTAGACGGGGGGCAACAAGAGACCCAGTACTTC. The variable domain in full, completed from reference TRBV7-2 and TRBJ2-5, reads GAGVSQSPSNKVTEKGKDVELRCDPISGHTALYWYRQSLGQGLEFLIYFQGNSAPDKSGLPSDRFSAERTGGSVSTLTIQRTQQEDSAVYLCASSLDGGQQETQYFGPGTRLLVL.

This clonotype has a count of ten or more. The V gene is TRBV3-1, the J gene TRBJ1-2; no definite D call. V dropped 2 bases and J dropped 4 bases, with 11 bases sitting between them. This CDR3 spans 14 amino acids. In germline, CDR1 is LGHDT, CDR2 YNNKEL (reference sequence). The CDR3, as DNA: TGTGCCAGCAGCCAATGGAGGGATTTCTATGGCTACACCTTC. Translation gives CASSQWRDFYGYTF.

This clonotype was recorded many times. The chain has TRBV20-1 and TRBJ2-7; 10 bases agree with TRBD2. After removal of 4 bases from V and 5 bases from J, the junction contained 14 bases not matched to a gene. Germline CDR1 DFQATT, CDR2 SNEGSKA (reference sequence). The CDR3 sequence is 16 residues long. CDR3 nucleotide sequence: TGCAGTGCTACCCGCGCTAGCGGGGGTCGTTTGGACGAGCAGTACTTC. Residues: CSATRASGGRLDEQYF.

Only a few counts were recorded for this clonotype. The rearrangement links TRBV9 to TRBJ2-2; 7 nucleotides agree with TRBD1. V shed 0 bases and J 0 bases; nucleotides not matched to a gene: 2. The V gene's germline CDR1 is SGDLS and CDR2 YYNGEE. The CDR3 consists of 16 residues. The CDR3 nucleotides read TGTGCCAGCAGCGTAGGAGGGGGCTCGAACACCGGGGAGCTGTTTTTT. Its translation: CASSVGGGSNTGELFF.

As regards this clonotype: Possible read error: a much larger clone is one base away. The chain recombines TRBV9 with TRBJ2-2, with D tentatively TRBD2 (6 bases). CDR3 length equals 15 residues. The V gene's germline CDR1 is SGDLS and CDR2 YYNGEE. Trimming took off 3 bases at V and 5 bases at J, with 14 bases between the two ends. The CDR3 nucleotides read TGTGCCAGCAGCGGGGGGGATGCCCGGACCGGGGAGCTGTTTTTT. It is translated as CASSGGDARTGELFF.

The CDR3: CASSASTIFSSYNEQFF. In DNA, the CDR3 is TGTGCCAGTAGTGCCTCAACTATCTTCAGCTCCTACAATGAGCAGTTCTTC. This chain joins TRBV19 and TRBJ2-1; D unresolved. Trimming pared 5 bases from V and 0 bases from J, leaving 17 bases between. The germline gives CDR1 LNHDA, CDR2 SQIVND (reference sequence). The CDR3 contains 17 residues.

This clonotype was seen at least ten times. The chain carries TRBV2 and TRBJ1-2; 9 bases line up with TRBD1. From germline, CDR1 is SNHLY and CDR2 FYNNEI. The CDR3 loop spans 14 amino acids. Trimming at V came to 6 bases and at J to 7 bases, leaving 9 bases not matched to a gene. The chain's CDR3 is CASRLTGGFGGYTF. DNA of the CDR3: TGTGCCAGCAGGCTCACAGGGGGCTTTGGTGGCTACACCTTC.

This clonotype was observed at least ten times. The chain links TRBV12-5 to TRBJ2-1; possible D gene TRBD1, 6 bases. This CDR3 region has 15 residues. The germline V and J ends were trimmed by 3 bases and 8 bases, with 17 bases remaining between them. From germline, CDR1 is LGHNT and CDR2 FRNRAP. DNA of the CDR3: TGTGCTAGTGGTTTCTCTTACAGGGTGGTTGATGAGCAGTTCTTC. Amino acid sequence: CASGFSYRVVDEQFF.

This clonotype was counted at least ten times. Here the CDR3 DNA reads TGTGCCAGCAGTTTAGTCGGTAGCGGGGGGACAGATACGCAGTATTTT. This encodes CASSLVGSGGTDTQYF. This sequence joins TRBV12-3 or TRBV12-4 and TRBJ2-3; 10 bases agree with TRBD2. The CDR3 runs to 16 residues. V gave up 1 base and J gave up 3 bases; unmatched junction bases: 4.

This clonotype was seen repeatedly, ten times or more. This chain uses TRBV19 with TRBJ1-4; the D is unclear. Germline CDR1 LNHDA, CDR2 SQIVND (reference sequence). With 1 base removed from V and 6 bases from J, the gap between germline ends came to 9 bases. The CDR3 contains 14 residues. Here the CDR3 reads CASSIVETDEKLFF. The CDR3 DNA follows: TGTGCCAGTAGTATAGTCGAGACGGATGAAAAACTGTTTTTT.

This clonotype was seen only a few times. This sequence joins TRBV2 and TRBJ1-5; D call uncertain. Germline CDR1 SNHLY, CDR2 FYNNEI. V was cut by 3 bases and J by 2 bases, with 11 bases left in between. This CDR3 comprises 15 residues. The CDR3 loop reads CASSDMWQGNQPQHF. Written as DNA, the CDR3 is TGTGCCAGCAGTGATATGTGGCAGGGCAATCAGCCCCAGCATTTT.

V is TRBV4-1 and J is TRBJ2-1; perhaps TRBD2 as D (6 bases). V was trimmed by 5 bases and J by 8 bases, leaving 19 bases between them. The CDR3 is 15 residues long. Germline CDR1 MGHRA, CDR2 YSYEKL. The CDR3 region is CASSKRNRLVDEQFF. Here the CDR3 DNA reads TGCGCCAGCAGCAAACGGAACAGACTAGTCGATGAGCAGTTCTTC.

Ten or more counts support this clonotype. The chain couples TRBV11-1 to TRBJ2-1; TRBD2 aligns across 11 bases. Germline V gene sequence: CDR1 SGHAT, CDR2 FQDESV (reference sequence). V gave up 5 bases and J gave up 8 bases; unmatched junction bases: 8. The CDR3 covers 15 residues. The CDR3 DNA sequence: TGTGCCAGCAGCCCCACTAGCGGGAGTGTGTATGAGCAGTTCTTC. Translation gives CASSPTSGSVYEQFF.

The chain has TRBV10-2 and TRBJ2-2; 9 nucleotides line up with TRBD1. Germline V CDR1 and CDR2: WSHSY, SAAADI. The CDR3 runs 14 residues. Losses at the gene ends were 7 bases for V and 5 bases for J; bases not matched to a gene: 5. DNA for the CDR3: TGCGCCAGCAAAGACAGGGGGGGGACCGGGGAGCTGTTTTTT. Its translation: CASKDRGGTGELFF.

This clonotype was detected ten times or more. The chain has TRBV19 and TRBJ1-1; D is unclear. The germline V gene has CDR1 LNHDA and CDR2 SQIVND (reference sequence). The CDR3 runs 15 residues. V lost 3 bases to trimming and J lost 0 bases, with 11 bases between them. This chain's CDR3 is CASSIGRKLNTEAFF. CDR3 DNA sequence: TGTGCCAGTAGTATTGGACGTAAGTTGAACACTGAAGCTTTCTTT.

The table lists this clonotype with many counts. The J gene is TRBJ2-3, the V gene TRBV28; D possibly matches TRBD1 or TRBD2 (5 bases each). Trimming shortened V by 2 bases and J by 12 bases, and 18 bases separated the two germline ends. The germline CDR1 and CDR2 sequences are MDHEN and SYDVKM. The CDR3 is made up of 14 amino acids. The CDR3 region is CASSLGVGVGTQYF. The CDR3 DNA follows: TGTGCCAGCAGTTTAGGCGTCGGGGTCGGGACCCAGTATTTT.

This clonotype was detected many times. The CDR3 reads CATEGGQVITEAFF. The CDR3 DNA is TGTGCCACGGAGGGGGGACAGGTTATCACTGAAGCTTTCTTT. V and J are TRBV24-1 and TRBJ1-1; TRBD1 agrees at 8 bases. This CDR3 has 14 residues. With 10 bases clipped from V and 4 bases from J, the junction kept 10 bases outside the gene matches. CDR1 and CDR2 from the germline V gene are KGHDR and SFDVKD.

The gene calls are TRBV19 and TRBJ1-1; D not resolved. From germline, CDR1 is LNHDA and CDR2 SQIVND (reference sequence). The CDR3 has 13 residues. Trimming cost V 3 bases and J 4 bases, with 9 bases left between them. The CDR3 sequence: CASSILAGTEAFF. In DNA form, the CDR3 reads TGTGCCAGTAGTATCTTAGCTGGCACTGAAGCTTTCTTT.

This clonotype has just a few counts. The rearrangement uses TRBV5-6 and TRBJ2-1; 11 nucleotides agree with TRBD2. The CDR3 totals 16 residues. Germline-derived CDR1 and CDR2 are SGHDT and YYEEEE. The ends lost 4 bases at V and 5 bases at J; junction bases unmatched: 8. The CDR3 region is CASSSLAGGSHNEQFF. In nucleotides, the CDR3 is TGTGCCAGCAGCAGCTTAGCGGGAGGGTCCCACAATGAGCAGTTCTTC.

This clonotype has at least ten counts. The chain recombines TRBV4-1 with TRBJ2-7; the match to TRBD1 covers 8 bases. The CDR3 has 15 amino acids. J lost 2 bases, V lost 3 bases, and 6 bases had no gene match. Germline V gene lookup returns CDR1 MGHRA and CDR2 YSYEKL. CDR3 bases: TGCGCCAGCAGCCAGCGACAGGGGATCCCCTACGAGCAGTACTTC. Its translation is CASSQRQGIPYEQYF.

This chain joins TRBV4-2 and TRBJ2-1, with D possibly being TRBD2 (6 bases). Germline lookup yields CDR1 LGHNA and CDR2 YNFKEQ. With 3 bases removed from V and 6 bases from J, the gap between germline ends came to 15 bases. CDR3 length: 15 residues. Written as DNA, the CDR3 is TGTGCCAGCAGCCAGACTAGATCCGTTAGCAATGAGCAGTTCTTC. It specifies CASSQTRSVSNEQFF.